This T cell receptor (beta chain) is drawn from a study of T-cell memory formation after mild COVID-19. Study in general: The two donors had largely donor-specific TCR clusters.

TCRalpha and TCRbeta libraries used 5'RACE with constant-segment primers and UMIs. MiXCR was run by TCRdb on the 5' RACE reads, yielding one entry per CDR3 protein. Found here are a few hundred thousand distinct CDR3 sequences, roughly 20% of them singletons; the top ten hold 21%. The V end was cut by 3 bases, the J end by 2 bases, with 8 bases between. CDR3 length: 13 residues. Per the germline V gene, CDR1 is LGHNA and CDR2 is YSLEER. Comment on this clonotype: The antigen is not known.

Study conclusions and caveats: Pre-infection memory showed some responding clones, and this suggested that cross-reactive memory joined. Contracting clones from day 15 to 85 had balanced CD4/CD8; later expanders favoured CD4+.

The sample comprised PBMCs or a T cell subset sorted from them (not recorded which). The TCR comes from a man in his late teens or twenties who had mild COVID-19 (a few samples of this study predate the infection). Cell type and time point are not known. V gene TRBV4-3 combines with J gene TRBJ2-7; D not certain. The CDR3 protein is CASSHDWTYEQYF. Written as DNA, the CDR3 is TGCGCCAGCAGCCACGATTGGACCTACGAGCAGTACTTC.